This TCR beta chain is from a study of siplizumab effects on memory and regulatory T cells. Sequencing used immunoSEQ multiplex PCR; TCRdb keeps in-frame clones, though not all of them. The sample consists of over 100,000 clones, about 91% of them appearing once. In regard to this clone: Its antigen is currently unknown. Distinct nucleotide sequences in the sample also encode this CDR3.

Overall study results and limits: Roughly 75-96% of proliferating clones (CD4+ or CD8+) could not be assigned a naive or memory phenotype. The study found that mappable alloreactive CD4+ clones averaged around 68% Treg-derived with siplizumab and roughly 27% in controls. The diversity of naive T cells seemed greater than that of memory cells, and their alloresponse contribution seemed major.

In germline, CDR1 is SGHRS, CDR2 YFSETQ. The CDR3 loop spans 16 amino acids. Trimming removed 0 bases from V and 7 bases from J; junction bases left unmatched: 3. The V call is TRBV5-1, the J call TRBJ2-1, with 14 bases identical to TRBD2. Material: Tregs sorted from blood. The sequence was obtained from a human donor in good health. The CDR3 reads CASSLGGLAGGNEQFF. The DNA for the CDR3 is TGCGCCAGCAGCTTGGGAGGACTAGCGGGAGGAAATGAGCAGTTCTTC.